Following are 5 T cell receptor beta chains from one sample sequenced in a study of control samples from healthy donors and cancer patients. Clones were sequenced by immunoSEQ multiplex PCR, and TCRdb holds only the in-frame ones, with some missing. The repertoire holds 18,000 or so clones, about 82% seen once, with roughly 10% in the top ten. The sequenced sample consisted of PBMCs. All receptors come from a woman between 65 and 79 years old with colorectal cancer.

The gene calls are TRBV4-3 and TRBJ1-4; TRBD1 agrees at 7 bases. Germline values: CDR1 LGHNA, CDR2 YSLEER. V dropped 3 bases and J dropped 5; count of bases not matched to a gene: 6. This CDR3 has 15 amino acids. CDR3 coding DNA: TGCGCCAGCAGCCAGTTAAGGGGGCCGAATGAAAAACTGTTTTTT. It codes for CASSQLRGPNEKLFF.

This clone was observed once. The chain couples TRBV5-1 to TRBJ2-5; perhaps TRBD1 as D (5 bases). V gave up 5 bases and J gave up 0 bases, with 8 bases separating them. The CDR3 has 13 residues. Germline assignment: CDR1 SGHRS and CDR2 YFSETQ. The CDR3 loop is CASRSGNQETQYF. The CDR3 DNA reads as TGCGCCAGCAGATCAGGGAACCAAGAGACCCAGTACTTC.

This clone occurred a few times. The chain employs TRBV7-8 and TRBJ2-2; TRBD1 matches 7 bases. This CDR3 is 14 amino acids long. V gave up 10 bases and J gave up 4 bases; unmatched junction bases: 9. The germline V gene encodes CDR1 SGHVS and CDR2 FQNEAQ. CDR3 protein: CATAPAGGTGELFF. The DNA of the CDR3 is TGTGCCACCGCCCCCGCAGGGGGCACCGGGGAGCTGTTTTTT.

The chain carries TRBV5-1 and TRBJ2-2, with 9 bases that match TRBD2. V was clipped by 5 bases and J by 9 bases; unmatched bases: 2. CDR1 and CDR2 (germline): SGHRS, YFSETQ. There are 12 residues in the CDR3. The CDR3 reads CASRREGRELFF. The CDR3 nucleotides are TGCGCCAGCAGGCGGGAGGGCCGGGAGCTGTTTTTT.

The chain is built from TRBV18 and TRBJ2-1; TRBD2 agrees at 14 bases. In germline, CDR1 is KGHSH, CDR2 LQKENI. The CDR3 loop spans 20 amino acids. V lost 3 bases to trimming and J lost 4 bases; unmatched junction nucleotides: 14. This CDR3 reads CASSPLGPGLAGEIYNEQFF. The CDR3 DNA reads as TGTGCCAGCTCACCCCTAGGCCCGGGACTAGCGGGGGAGATTTACAATGAGCAGTTCTTC. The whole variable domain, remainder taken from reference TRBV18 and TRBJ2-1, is NAGVMQNPRHLVRRRGQEARLRCSPMKGHSHVYWYRQLPEEGLKFMVYLQKENIIDESGMPKERFSAEFPKEGPSILRIQQVVRGDSAAYFCASSPLGPGLAGEIYNEQFFGPGTRLTVL.